Listed below are T cell receptor beta chains from one sample, sequenced in a study of cytomegalovirus exposure and HLA in healthy donors. Libraries were prepared by immunoSEQ multiplex PCR; TCRdb keeps only in-frame clonotypes and omits some of them. There are 130,000 to 150,000 clones in the sample; 60% to 80% occur only once, and under 0.8% lies in the top ten. The sample consisted of PBMCs. The receptor set was obtained from a male donor in good health and CMV-seronegative. Each CDR3 is given with its conserved first and last residue. Fields, in order: V gene, J gene, D gene, clone size, CDR3 DNA, CDR3 protein. D genes are given only for firm matches. Rows give clone size only sometimes, using once, few, many, or a class for an expanded clone.

TRBV4-1,TRBJ2-2,TRBD2,-,TGCGCCAGCAGCCAAGAGGCTAGCGGGGGGGCAGGGGAGCTGTTTTTT,CASSQEASGGAGELFF
TRBV27,TRBJ2-1,TRBD1,-,TGTGCCAGCAGTTTCCGACAGGGGGGGATTGGGGTCAATGAGCAGTTCTTC,CASSFRQGGIGVNEQFF
TRBV2,TRBJ1-2,TRBD1,-,TGTGCCAGCAGTGGGGACAGTTACTATGGCTACACCTTC,CASSGDSYYGYTF
TRBV6-6,TRBJ1-1,-,-,TGTGCCAGCAGTAAGACAGTTTTCCACACTGAAGCTTTCTTT,CASSKTVFHTEAFF
TRBV9,TRBJ1-2,-,-,TGTGCCAGCAGCCGGGGGGGGGATGTGGGCTACACCTTC,CASSRGGDVGYTF
TRBV2,TRBJ2-2,-,-,TGTGCCAGCAACGGAGGGAGCGGGTCGGGCACCGGGGAGCTGTTTTTT,CASNGGSGSGTGELFF
TRBV19,TRBJ2-2,TRBD1,-,TGTGCCAGCAGCATAGCTCCGAACAGGGGGCCCGGGGAGCTGTTTTTT,CASSIAPNRGPGELFF
TRBV2,TRBJ2-1,TRBD1,-,TGTGCCAGCAGCCGGGACAGGGGCGACAATGAGCAGTTCTTC,CASSRDRGDNEQFF
TRBV7-6,TRBJ2-6,TRBD1,-,TGTGCCAGCAGCTTAACAGGGGGCGCTGGGGCCAACGTCCTGACTTTC,CASSLTGGAGANVLTF
TRBV4-1,TRBJ2-3,-,few,TGCGCCAGCAGCCAAGATGGGTCGGGAGCGGGTGTAGATACGCAGTATTTT,CASSQDGSGAGVDTQYF
TRBV7-9,TRBJ1-4,TRBD1,-,TGTGCCAGCAGCCCCCCGGACAGGGGAGAAAATGAAAAACTGTTTTTT,CASSPPDRGENEKLFF
TRBV10-3,TRBJ1-4,-,-,TGTGCCACCGCGGGGGGTACTAATGAGAAACTGTTTTTT,CATAGGTNEKLFF
TRBV9,TRBJ1-1,-,-,TGTGCCAGTGAGGGTGATAATGAAGCTTCCTTT,CASEGDNEASF
TRBV6-6,TRBJ2-7,TRBD2,once,TGTGCCAGCTCCCCAGCGGGAGGAACCTACGAGCAGTACTTC,CASSPAGGTYEQYF
TRBV6-5,TRBJ2-7,-,-,TGTGCCAGCAGCAAGAACAGGTACGAGCAGTACTTC,CASSKNRYEQYF
TRBV7-9,TRBJ1-1,-,-,TGTGCCAGCAGCTCCGCCGGAGGGGATATGAACACTGAAGCTTTCTTT,CASSSAGGDMNTEAFF
TRBV7-9,TRBJ1-6,-,-,TGTGCCAGCAGCTTTGACAGCTCGAATTCACCCCTCCACTTT,CASSFDSSNSPLHF
TRBV6-5,TRBJ1-1,TRBD1,-,TGTGCCAGCAGTTACTCTGACAGGGGGAACACTGAAGCTTTCTTT,CASSYSDRGNTEAFF
TRBV27,TRBJ2-1,TRBD2,once,TGTGCCAGCAGTTCGCGGACTAGCGGGGCCTACAATGAGCAGTTCTTC,CASSSRTSGAYNEQFF
TRBV19,TRBJ2-5,TRBD2,-,TGTGCCAGTAGTCCCAGCTGGACTAGCGGGAGTAGGGCCCAGTACTTC,CASSPSWTSGSRAQYF
TRBV9,TRBJ1-1,-,few,TGTGCCAGCAGCGCGACTCCGAACACTGAAGCTTTCTTT,CASSATPNTEAFF
TRBV11-1,TRBJ1-2,TRBD1,-,TGTGCCAGCAGCCGGACAGGGAATATTGGCTACACCTTC,CASSRTGNIGYTF
TRBV10-3,TRBJ1-1,TRBD1,-,TGTGCCATCGGACAGGGCTCGGCCACTGAAGCTTTCTTT,CAIGQGSATEAFF
TRBV7-9,TRBJ2-7,TRBD1,-,TGTGCCAGCAGCTTAGGGGGCGGGCGGGACAGGGCCACCTACGAGCAGTACTTC,CASSLGGGRDRATYEQYF
TRBV18,TRBJ2-1,-,-,TGTGCCAGCTCACCTACGAGAAGCTCCTACAATGAGCAGTTCTTC,CASSPTRSSYNEQFF
TRBV7-2,TRBJ2-7,TRBD1,-,TGTGCCAGCAGCCCAAAGACAGGGCTCTACGAGCAGTACTTC,CASSPKTGLYEQYF
TRBV14,TRBJ2-1,TRBD1,-,TGTGCCAGCAATCAGGACAGGGATTATGATGAGCAGTTCTTC,CASNQDRDYDEQFF
TRBV6-1,TRBJ2-3,TRBD2,-,TGTGCCAGCAGTGAAAGTCTAGCGGGGGGAAGATATTTT,CASSESLAGGRYF